The source of this T cell receptor (beta chain) is a study of identical twins. V was pared by 5 bases and J by 5 bases, with 6 bases of the junction left unmatched. CDR3 length equals 14 residues. Donors were all healthy Caucasians. The authors used template switching to add a universal primer site and gave cDNA unique molecular identifiers. From the 5' RACE reads, TCRdb called clonotypes with MiXCR, one entry per CDR3 protein. The sample includes a few hundred thousand distinct CDR3 sequences, about 12% of them seen just once. This clonotype occurred many times. The sample was also reused in another study, on yellow fever vaccine responses in identical twins. This second study says: On the reported evidence, twins' vaccine T cell responses seemed partly convergent and partly personalized.

This clonotype was obtained from a woman under 30 in good health. The sample taken for sequencing was CD8+ T cells sorted from blood. The genes are TRBV12-3 or TRBV12-4 and TRBJ2-1; 7 bases fit TRBD2. CDR3 amino acids: CASSIGLGHNEQFF. The DNA for the CDR3 is TGTGCCAGCAGTATCGGACTAGGGCACAATGAGCAGTTCTTC.